This T cell receptor beta chain was identified during a study of blood T cell repertoires in COVID-19. Germline values: CDR1 KGHSH, CDR2 LQKENI. The CDR3 is 15 residues long. The V end lost 2 bases, the J end lost 1 base, and 11 bases lay between the germline ends. In the authors' methods: Using reference gene primer amplification, nucleated cell counts were estimated. Here immunoSEQ multiplex PCR was the method, and the copy in TCRdb shows in-frame clones only, minus some. The DNA gave D and trimming, while V, J and clone size come from that table. The sample lists 150,000 to 190,000 clones, roughly 82% occurring once.

The V call is TRBV18, the J call TRBJ1-1, with D possibly being TRBD1 (5 bases). The specimen sequenced was peripheral blood. This clonotype was sampled from a woman in her forties or fifties with acute or convalescent COVID-19. CDR3 sequence (DNA): TGTGCCAGCTCACCAACCGCTCAGGGGAACACTGAAGCTTTCTTT. It specifies CASSPTAQGNTEAFF.